This T cell receptor (beta chain) appears in the sequencing data of a study of T cell responses to AZD1222 COVID-19 vaccine. This clone was recorded a few times. Its antigen is as yet unknown. Here immunoSEQ multiplex PCR was the method, and the copy in TCRdb shows in-frame clones only, minus some. The data contain 180,000 or so clones, 90% to 95% of them seen just once; the ten biggest clones take up 1.3%. Broader study findings: When two AZD1222 doses had been given, Spike-specific TCR breadth and depth rose.

This TCR derives from an adult who received the AZD1222 COVID-19 vaccine. Sequenced here: peripheral blood, sampled 28 days after the second AZD1222 dose.

The CDR3 DNA is TGTGCCAGCTCACCAGGCAGGGTAACAGCAACTAATGAAAAACTGTTTTTT. Amino acid sequence: CASSPGRVTATNEKLFF. The rearrangement joins TRBV18 to TRBJ1-4, with D possibly matching TRBD1 (5 bases). CDR1 and CDR2 from the germline V gene are KGHSH and LQKENI. The V end was cut by 2 bases, the J end by 0 bases, with 13 bases between. CDR3 length: 17 amino acids.